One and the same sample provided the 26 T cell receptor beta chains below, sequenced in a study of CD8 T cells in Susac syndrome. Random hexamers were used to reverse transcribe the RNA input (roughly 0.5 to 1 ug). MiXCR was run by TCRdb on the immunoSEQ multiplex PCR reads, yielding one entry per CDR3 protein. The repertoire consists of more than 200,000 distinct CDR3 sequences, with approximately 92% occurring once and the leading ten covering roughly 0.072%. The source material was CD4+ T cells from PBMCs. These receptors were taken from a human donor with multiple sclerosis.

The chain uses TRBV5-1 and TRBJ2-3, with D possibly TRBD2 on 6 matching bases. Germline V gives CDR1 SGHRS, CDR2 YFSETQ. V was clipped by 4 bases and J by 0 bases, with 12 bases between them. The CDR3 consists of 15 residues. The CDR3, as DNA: TGCGCCAGCAGCCTCCGGGACTTCAGCACAGATACGCAGTATTTT. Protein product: CASSLRDFSTDTQYF.

This CDR3 is CASSQGGGFSSYNEQFF. CDR3 sequence (DNA): TGTGCCAGCAGCCAAGGAGGAGGGTTTAGCTCCTACAATGAGCAGTTCTTC. The chain recombines TRBV14 with TRBJ2-1; D might be TRBD2 (6 bases). Germline V gene sequence: CDR1 SGHDN, CDR2 FVKESK. With 1 base removed from V and 0 bases from J, the gap between germline ends came to 13 bases. The CDR3 length is 17 residues.

The DNA for the CDR3 is TGTGCCAGCAGCCGCAGGGATGGGGGGAACACTGAAGCTTTCTTT. This gives the protein CASSRRDGGNTEAFF. The chain joins TRBV7-9 to TRBJ1-1; D possibly corresponds to TRBD1 (5 bases). Per the germline V gene, CDR1 is SEHNR and CDR2 is FQNEAQ (reference sequence). This CDR3 comprises 15 residues. The germline V and J ends were trimmed by 5 bases and 1 base, with 14 bases remaining between them.

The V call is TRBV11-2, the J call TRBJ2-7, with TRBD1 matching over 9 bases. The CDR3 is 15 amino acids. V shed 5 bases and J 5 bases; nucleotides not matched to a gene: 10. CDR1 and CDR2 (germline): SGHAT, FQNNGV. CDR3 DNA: TGTGCCAGCAGCCGCACCGGGACAGGGTCTAACGAGCAGTACTTC. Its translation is CASSRTGTGSNEQYF.

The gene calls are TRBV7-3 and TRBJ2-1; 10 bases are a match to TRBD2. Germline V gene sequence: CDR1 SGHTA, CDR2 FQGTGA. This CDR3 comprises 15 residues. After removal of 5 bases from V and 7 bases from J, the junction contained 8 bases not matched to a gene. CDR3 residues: CASSRGLATGNEQFF. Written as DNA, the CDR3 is TGTGCCAGCAGCCGGGGACTAGCGACTGGGAATGAGCAGTTCTTC.

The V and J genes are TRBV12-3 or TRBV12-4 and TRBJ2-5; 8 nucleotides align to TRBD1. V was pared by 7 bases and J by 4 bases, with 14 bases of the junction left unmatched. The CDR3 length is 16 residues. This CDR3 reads CASTPSTSGGGETQYF. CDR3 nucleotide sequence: TGTGCCAGCACCCCCTCGACCTCAGGGGGCGGAGAGACCCAGTACTTC.

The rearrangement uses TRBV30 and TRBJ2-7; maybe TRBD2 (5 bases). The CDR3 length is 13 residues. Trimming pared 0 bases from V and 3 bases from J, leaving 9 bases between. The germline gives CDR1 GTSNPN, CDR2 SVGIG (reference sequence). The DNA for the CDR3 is TGTGCCTGGAGTGTAGAGGGTAGCTACGAGCAGTACTTC. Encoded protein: CAWSVEGSYEQYF. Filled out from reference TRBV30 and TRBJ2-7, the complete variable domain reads SQTIHQWPATLVQPVGSPLSLECTVEGTSNPNLYWYRQAAGRGLQLLFYSVGIGQISSEVPQNLSASRPQDRQFILSSKKLLLSDSGFYLCAWSVEGSYEQYFGPGTRLTVT.

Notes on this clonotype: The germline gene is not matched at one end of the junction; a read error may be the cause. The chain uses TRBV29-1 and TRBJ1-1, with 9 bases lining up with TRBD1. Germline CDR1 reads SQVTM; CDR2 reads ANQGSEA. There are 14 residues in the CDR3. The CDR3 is CSGGGTGRNAEAFF. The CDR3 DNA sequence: TGCAGCGGCGGCGGGACAGGGAGGAACGCTGAAGCTTTCTTT.

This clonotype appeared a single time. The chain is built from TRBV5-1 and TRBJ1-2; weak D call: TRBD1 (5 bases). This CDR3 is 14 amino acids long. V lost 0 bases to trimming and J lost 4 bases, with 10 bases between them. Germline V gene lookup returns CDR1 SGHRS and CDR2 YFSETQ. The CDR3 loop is CASSLAGETYGYTF. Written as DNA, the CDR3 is TGCGCCAGCAGCTTGGCGGGGGAAACCTATGGCTACACCTTC.

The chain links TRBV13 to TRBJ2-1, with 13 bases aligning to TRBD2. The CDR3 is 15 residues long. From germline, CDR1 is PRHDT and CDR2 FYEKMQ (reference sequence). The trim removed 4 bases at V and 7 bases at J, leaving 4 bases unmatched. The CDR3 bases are TGTGCCAGCAGCTCCGTACTAGCGGGAGGGAATGAGCAGTTCTTC. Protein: CASSSVLAGGNEQFF.

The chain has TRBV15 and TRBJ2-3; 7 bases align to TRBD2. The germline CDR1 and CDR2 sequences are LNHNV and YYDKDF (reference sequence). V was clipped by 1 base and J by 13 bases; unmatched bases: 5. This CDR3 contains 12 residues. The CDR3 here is CATSRGGRGKYF. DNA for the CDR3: TGTGCCACCAGCAGAGGGGGGAGGGGAAAGTATTTT. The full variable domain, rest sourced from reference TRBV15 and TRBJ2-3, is DAMVIQNPRYQVTQFGKPVTLSCSQTLNHNVMYWYQQKSSQAPKLLFHYYDKDFNNEADTPDNFQSRRPNTSFCFLDIRSPGLGDTAMYLCATSRGGRGKYFGPGTRLTVL.

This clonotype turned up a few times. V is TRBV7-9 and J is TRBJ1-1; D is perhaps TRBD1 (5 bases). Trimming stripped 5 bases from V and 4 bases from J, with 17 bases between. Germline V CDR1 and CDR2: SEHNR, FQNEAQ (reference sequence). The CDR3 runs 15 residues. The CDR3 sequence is CASSPRQSMGTEAFF. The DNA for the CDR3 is TGTGCCAGCAGCCCCCGACAGTCGATGGGCACTGAAGCTTTCTTT.

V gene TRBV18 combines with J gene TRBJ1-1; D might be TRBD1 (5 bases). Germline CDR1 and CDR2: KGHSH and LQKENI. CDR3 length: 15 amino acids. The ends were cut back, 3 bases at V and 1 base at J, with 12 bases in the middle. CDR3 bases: TGTGCCAGCTCACCCCCGGGACGGTCGAACACTGAAGCTTTCTTT. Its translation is CASSPPGRSNTEAFF.

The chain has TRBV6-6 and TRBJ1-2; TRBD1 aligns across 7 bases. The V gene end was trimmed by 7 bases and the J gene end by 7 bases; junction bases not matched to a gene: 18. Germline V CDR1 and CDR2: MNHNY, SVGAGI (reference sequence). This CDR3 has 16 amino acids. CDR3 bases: TGTGCCAGCACCGAACCTAAGGGGGCGGTTCGACTTGGCTACACCTTC. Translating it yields CASTEPKGAVRLGYTF.

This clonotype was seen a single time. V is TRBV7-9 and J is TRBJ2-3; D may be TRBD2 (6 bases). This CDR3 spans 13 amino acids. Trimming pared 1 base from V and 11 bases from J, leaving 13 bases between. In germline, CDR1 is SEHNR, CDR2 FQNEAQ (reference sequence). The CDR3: CASSLVQAGGQYF. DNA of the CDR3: TGTGCCAGCAGCTTAGTACAGGCCGGGGGGCAGTATTTT.

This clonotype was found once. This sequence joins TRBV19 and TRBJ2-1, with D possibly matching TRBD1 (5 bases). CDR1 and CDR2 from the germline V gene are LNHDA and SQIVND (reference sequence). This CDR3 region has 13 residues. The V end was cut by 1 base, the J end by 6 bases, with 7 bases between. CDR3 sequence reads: CASSIGRANEQFF. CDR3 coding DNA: TGTGCCAGTAGTATAGGCAGGGCCAATGAGCAGTTCTTC.

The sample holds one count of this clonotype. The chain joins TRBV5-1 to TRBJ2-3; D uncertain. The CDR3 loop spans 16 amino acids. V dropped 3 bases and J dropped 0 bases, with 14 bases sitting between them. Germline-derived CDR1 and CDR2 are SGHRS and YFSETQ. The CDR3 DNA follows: TGCGCCAGCAGCTACCCCGGTAGCTATAGCACAGATACGCAGTATTTT. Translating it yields CASSYPGSYSTDTQYF.

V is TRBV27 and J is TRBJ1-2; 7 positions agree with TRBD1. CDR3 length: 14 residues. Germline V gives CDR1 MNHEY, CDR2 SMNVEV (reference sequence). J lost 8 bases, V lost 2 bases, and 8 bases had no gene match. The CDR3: CASSLKMAGGGYTF. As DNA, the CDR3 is TGTGCCAGCAGTTTAAAAATGGCAGGGGGAGGCTACACCTTC.

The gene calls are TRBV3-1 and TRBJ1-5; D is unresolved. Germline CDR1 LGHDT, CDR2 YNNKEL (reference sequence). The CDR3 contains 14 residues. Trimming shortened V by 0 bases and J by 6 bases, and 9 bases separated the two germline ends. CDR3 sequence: CASSQDGGIQPQHF. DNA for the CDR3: TGTGCCAGCAGCCAAGATGGAGGGATTCAGCCCCAGCATTTT.

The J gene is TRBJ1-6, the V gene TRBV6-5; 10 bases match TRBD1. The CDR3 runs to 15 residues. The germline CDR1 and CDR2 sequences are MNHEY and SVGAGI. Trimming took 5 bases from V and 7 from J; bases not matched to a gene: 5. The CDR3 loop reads CASSPGQGGNSPLHF. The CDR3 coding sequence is TGTGCCAGCAGTCCCGGACAGGGGGGAAATTCACCCCTCCACTTT.

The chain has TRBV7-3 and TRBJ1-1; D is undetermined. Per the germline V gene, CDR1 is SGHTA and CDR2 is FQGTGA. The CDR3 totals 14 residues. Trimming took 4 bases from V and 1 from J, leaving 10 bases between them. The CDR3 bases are TGTGCCAGCAGCTCCTTAGGAGGGAACACTGAAGCTTTCTTT. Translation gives CASSSLGGNTEAFF.

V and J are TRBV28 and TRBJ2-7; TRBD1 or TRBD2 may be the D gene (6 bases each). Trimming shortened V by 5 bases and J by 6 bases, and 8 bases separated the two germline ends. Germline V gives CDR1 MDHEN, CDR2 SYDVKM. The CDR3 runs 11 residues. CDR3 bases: TGTGCCAGCAGTGGGGGGCCCGAGCAGTACTTC. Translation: CASSGGPEQYF.

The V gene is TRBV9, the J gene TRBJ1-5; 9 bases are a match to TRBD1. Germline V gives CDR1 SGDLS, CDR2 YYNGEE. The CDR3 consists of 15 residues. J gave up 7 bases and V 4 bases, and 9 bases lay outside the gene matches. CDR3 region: CASSSDRGEGQPQHF. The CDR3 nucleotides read TGTGCCAGCAGCTCGGACAGGGGCGAGGGCCAGCCCCAGCATTTT.

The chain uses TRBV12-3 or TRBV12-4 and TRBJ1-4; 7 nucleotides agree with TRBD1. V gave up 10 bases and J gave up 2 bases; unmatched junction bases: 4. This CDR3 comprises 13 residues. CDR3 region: CATLTGTNEKLFF. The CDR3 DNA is TGTGCCACCTTGACAGGGACTAATGAAAAACTGTTTTTT.

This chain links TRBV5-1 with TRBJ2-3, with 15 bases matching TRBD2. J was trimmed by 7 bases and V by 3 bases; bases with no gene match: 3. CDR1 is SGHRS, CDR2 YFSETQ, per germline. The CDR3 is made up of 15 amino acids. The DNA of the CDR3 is TGCGCCAGCAGCTCGGGACTAGCGGGAGGCCATACGCAGTATTTT. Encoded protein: CASSSGLAGGHTQYF.

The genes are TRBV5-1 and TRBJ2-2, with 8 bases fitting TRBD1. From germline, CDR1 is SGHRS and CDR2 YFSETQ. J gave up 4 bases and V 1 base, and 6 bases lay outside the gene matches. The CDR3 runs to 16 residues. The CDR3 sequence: CASSLRQGRSTGELFF. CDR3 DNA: TGCGCCAGCAGCTTGAGACAGGGGCGAAGCACCGGGGAGCTGTTTTTT.